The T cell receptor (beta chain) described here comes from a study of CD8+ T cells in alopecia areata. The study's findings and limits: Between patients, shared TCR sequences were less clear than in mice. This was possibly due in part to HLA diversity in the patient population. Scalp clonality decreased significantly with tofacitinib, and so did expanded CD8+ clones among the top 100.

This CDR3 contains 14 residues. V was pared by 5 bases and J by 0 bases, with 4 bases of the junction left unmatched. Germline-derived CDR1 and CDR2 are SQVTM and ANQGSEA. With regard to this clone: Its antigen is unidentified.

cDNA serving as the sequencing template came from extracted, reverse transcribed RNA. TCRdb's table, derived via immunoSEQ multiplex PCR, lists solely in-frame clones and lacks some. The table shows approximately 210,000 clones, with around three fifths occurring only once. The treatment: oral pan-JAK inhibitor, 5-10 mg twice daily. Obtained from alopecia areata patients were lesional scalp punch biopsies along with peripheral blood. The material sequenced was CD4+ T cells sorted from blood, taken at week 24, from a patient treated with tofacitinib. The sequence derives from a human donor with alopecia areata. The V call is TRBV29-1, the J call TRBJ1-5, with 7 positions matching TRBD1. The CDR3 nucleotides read TGCAGCGTTCGGGACAGCGTTAGCAATCAGCCCCAGCATTTT. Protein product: CSVRDSVSNQPQHF. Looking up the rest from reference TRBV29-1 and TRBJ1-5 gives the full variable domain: SAVISQKPSRDICQRGTSLTIQCQVDSQVTMMFWYRQQPGQSLTLIATANQGSEATYESGFVIDKFPISRPNLTFSTLTVSNMSPEDSSIYLCSVRDSVSNQPQHFGDGTRLSIL.